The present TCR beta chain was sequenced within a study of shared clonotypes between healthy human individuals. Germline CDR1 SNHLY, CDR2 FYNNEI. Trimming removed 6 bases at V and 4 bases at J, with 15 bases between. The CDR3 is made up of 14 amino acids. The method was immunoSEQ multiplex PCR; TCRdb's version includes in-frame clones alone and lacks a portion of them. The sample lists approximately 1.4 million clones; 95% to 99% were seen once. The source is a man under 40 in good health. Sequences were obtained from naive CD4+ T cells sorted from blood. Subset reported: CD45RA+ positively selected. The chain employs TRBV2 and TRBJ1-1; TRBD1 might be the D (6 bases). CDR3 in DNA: TGTGCCAGCAGCACTAAACGGACAGTCACTGAAGCTTTCTTT. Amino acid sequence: CASSTKRTVTEAFF. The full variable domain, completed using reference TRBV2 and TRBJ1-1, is EPEVTQTPSHQVTQMGQEVILRCVPISNHLYFYWYRQILGQKVEFLVSFYNNEISEKSEIFDDQFSVERPDGSNFTLKIRSTKLEDSAMYFCASSTKRTVTEAFFGQGTRLTVV.